The T cell receptor (beta chain) described here comes from a study of blood T cell repertoires in COVID-19. Germline V gives CDR1 MDHEN, CDR2 SYDVKM. Trimming removed 4 bases from V and 1 base from J, with 7 bases in between. The CDR3 totals 13 residues. Original analysis: Amplification with reference gene primers provided the estimates of nucleated cell counts. The data were produced by immunoSEQ multiplex PCR, yet TCRdb's version contains in-frame clones alone and is incomplete. The V and J calls and clone size are taken from that table; D and trimming were inferred from the DNA. The sample includes around 190,000 clones, 65% to 90% of them seen just once.

V usage is TRBV28 and J usage is TRBJ1-2; perhaps TRBD1 as D (5 bases). This TCR was sampled from a human donor in a cohort sampled during active COVID-19. Sequenced material: peripheral blood. CDR3: CASSSTDNYGYTF. CDR3 DNA: TGTGCCAGCAGTTCGACAGATAACTATGGCTACACCTTC.